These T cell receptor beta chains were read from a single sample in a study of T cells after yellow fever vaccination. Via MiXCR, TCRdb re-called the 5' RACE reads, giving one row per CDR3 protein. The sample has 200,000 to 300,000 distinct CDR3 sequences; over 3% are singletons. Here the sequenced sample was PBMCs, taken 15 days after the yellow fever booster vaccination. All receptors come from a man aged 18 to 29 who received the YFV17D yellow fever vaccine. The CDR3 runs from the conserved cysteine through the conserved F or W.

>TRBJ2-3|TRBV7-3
CASSLIGTGLDTQYF
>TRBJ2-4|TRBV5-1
CASSSPGAKNIQYF
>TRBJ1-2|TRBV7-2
CASGETWEGAGSYTF
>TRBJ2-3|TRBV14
CASSQDIADTQYF
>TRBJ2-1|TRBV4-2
CASSQRGGLLYNEQFF
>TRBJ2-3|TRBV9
CASSATGGGTDTQYF
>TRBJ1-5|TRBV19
CASKTQGAGNQPQHF
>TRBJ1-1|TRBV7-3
CASSYLGGNTEAFF
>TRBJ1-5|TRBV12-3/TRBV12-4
CASSPRIASNQPQHF
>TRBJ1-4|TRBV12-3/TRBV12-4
CAILLQGIGEKLFF
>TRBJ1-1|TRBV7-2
CASSLKDSPMNTEAFF
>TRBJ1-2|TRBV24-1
CATSDRAYGYTF
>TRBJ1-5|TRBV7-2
CASSTQGATGQPQHF
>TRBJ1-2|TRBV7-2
CASSPRTGGRYGYTF
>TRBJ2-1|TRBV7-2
CASSFHRGRNEQFF
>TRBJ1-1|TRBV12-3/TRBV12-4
CASTTRGRNVNTEAFF
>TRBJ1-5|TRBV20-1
CSGVGQLDQPQHF
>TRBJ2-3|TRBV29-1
CSGSRGPDTQYF
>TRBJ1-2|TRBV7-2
CASSLYGRYGYTF
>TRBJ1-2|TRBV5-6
CASSFYRGFYGYTF
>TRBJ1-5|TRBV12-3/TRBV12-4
CASSGLENQPQHF
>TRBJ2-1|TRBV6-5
CASSPGEAGASYNEQFF
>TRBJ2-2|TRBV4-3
CASSQAPPGNTGELFF
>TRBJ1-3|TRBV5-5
CASSRGTAGDTIYF
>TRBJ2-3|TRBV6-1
CASRLRRGGTGNTDTQYF
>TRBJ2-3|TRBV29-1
CSVEDFLAPDTQYF
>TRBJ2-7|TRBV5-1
CASSLDRGNLYEQYF
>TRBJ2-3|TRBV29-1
CSPSGGSTDTQYF
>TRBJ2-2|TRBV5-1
CASSSQGTQELFF
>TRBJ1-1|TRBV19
CASSAPRGPATEAFF
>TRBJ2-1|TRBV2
CASSFAWGAYNEQFF
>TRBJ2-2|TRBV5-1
CASSLAGGTGELFF
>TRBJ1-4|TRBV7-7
CASSLGAREKLFF
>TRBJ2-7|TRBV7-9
CASSQEHRDRPYEQYF
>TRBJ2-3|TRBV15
CATSRAWTGRLAADTQYF
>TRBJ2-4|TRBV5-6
CASSFWDVAKNIQYF
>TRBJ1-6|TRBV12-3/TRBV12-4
CASSLWVSDNSPLHF
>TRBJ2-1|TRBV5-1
CASSSIAGSYNEQFF
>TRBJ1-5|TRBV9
CASSVSGQGGQPQHF
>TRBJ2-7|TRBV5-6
CASSLGPGLGRSYEQYF